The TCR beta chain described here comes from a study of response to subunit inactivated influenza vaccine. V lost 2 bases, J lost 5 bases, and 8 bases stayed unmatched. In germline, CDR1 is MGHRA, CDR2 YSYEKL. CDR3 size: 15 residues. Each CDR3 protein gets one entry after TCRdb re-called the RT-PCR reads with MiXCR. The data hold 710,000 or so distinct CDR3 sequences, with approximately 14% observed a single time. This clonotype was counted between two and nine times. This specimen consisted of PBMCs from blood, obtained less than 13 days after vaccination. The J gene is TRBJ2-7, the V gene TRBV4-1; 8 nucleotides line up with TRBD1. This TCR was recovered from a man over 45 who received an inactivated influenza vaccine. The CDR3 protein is CASSQLKGQDNEQYF. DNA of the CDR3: TGCGCCAGCAGCCAATTGAAGGGACAGGATAACGAGCAGTACTTC.